The 30 T cell receptor beta chains given below trace back to one sample, sequenced in a study of blood T cell repertoires in COVID-19. Repertoires were generated with immunoSEQ multiplex PCR, while TCRdb's copy carries only in-frame clones and drops some. The data show over 150,000 clones, with 80% to 90% seen just once and roughly 8% held by the top ten. The specimen was peripheral blood. The receptors come from a woman aged 60-75 years with COVID-19, enrolled during active disease.

The gene calls are TRBV18 and TRBJ2-7; D perhaps matches TRBD1 (6 bases). V lost 4 bases, J lost 4 bases, and 11 bases lay in between. The CDR3 sequence is 13 residues long. CDR1 is KGHSH, CDR2 LQKENI, per germline. The chain's CDR3 is CASSLVDSYEQYF. CDR3 coding DNA: TGTGCCAGCTCACTTGTGGACAGTTACGAGCAGTACTTC.

The J gene is TRBJ1-2, the V gene TRBV5-1; 9 positions match TRBD1. The CDR3 covers 15 residues. Germline values: CDR1 SGHRS, CDR2 YFSETQ. V lost 3 bases and J lost 6; bases outside the gene matches: 9. The chain's CDR3 is CASSSWTGEADGYTF. The CDR3 coding sequence is TGCGCCAGCAGCTCCTGGACAGGGGAGGCCGATGGCTACACCTTC.

This chain links TRBV5-1 with TRBJ2-5, with TRBD2 matching 8 bases. CDR3 size: 16 residues. Germline V CDR1 and CDR2: SGHRS, YFSETQ. The J segment lost 1 base and the V segment lost 7 bases, leaving 12 bases of the junction unmatched. This CDR3 is CASCATGRVAQETQYF. The CDR3, as DNA: TGCGCCAGCTGCGCAACCGGGAGGGTTGCCCAAGAGACCCAGTACTTC. Variable domain in full (rest from reference TRBV5-1 and TRBJ2-5): KAGVTQTPRYLIKTRGQQVTLSCSPISGHRSVSWYQQTPGQGLQFLFEYFSETQRNKGNFPGRFSGRQFSNSRSEMNVSTLELGDSALYLCASCATGRVAQETQYFGPGTRLLVL.

V is TRBV6-5 and J is TRBJ1-5; D unresolved. Germline CDR1 is MNHEY and CDR2 is SVGAGI. Trimming took off 2 bases at V and 6 bases at J, with 8 bases between the two ends. The CDR3 consists of 13 residues. For the CDR3, the DNA is TGTGCCAGCAGTTACAGGGCGGGTCAGCCCCAGCATTTT. It is translated as CASSYRAGQPQHF.

This clone was detected only a few times. The rearrangement links TRBV5-6 to TRBJ1-2; D ambiguous. The germline V and J ends were trimmed by 2 bases and 5 bases, with 16 bases remaining between them. This CDR3 has 15 amino acids. CDR1 and CDR2 (germline): SGHDT, YYEEEE. The DNA of the CDR3 is TGTGCCAGCAGCTTCCTCGGGTCCTTTAATTATGGCTACACCTTC. Its translation is CASSFLGSFNYGYTF.

With regard to this clone: At one of its ends the junction is not consistent with the germline gene, which may arise from a read error. This chain joins TRBV9 and TRBJ1-1; 9 bases are shared with TRBD1. Germline-derived CDR1 and CDR2 are SGDLS and YYNGEE. The CDR3 runs 14 residues. The CDR3 is CASSGGTGNSEAFF. In DNA form, the CDR3 reads TGTGCCAGCAGCGGAGGGACAGGGAACTCTGAAGCTTTCTTT.

The chain couples TRBV6-5 to TRBJ1-2; D unresolved. The CDR3 has 14 amino acids. Germline V gene lookup returns CDR1 MNHEY and CDR2 SVGAGI. Deletions cut 4 bases from V and 5 bases from J, with 14 bases between. CDR3 loop: CASSLGLQAYGYTF. The CDR3 DNA reads TGTGCCAGCAGTTTAGGACTCCAGGCGTATGGCTACACCTTC.

The J gene is TRBJ1-4, the V gene TRBV10-1; no definite D call. Germline V gene data show CDR1 as WNHNN and CDR2 as SYGVQD (reference sequence). This CDR3 is 14 amino acids long. Trimming stripped 3 bases from V and 4 bases from J, with 9 bases between. CDR3 coding DNA: TGCGCCAGCAGTGAAGCGGGGAGTAATGAAAAACTGTTTTTT. Translation gives CASSEAGSNEKLFF.

This clone has just one count. The rearrangement joins TRBV5-1 to TRBJ1-4, with 7 bases that match TRBD1. The CDR3 contains 14 residues. After removal of 3 bases from V and 7 bases from J, the junction contained 6 bases not matched to a gene. Germline-derived CDR1 and CDR2 are SGHRS and YFSETQ. Written as DNA, the CDR3 is TGCGCCAGCAGCTCGGACAACAGGGGTGAAAAACTGTTTTTT. It codes for CASSSDNRGEKLFF.

CDR3 bases: TGTGCCATCAAACAGGGTTTGGATGCCGGGGAGCTGTTTTTT. It encodes CAIKQGLDAGELFF. The chain recombines TRBV10-3 with TRBJ2-2, with a tentative D call TRBD1 (6 bases). This CDR3 has 14 residues. Germline CDR1 reads ENHRY; CDR2 reads SYGVKD. The V gene lost 7 bases and the J gene lost 6 bases, with 15 bases spanning the gap.

This chain uses TRBV19 with TRBJ2-3, with TRBD2 identical over 10 bases. This CDR3 comprises 16 residues. V trimming: 5 bases; J trimming: 0 bases; junction bases outside the gene matches: 5. CDR1 is LNHDA, CDR2 SQIVND, per germline (reference sequence). CDR3 loop: CASSPLAGASTDTQYF. The CDR3 DNA follows: TGTGCCAGTAGTCCTCTAGCGGGAGCTAGCACAGATACGCAGTATTTT. Full variable domain (outside the CDR3, taken from reference TRBV19 and TRBJ2-3): DGGITQSPKYLFRKEGQNVTLSCEQNLNHDAMYWYRQDPGQGLRLIYYSQIVNDFQKGDIAEGYSVSREKKESFPLTVTSAQKNPTAFYLCASSPLAGASTDTQYFGPGTRLTVL.

The rearrangement links TRBV9 to TRBJ1-4, with D perhaps TRBD1 (6 bases). This CDR3 contains 16 residues. Trimming pared 3 bases from V and 3 bases from J, leaving 15 bases between. The germline CDR1 and CDR2 sequences are SGDLS and YYNGEE. The CDR3 here is CASSARQDPSNEKLFF. In DNA, the CDR3 is TGTGCCAGCAGCGCAAGACAGGACCCTTCTAATGAAAAACTGTTTTTT. The full variable domain, with the rest looked up from reference TRBV9 and TRBJ1-4, is DSGVTQTPKHLITATGQRVTLRCSPRSGDLSVYWYQQSLDQGLQFLIQYYNGEERAKGNILERFSAQQFPDLHSELNLSSLELGDSALYFCASSARQDPSNEKLFFGSGTQLSVL.

This clone has only one observation. CDR3 sequence: CASSSSSGRAYEQYF. The CDR3 nucleotides are TGTGCCAGCAGCTCCTCTAGCGGGAGGGCCTACGAGCAGTACTTC. The gene calls are TRBV11-2 and TRBJ2-7; TRBD2 matches 12 bases. Germline V CDR1 and CDR2: SGHAT, FQNNGV. The length of the CDR3 is 15 residues. V lost 4 bases to trimming and J lost 2 bases; unmatched junction nucleotides: 3.

This clone has a single count. Other DNA sequences in the same sample also yield this CDR3. This chain joins TRBV29-1 and TRBJ2-7; D ambiguous. Germline V gives CDR1 SQVTM, CDR2 ANQGSEA. The CDR3 runs 10 residues. Trimming shortened V by 4 bases and J by 4 bases, and 5 bases separated the two germline ends. Here the CDR3 DNA reads TGCAGCGTTGTCAATTACGAGCAGTACTTC. Residues: CSVVNYEQYF.

J is TRBJ1-1 and V is TRBV3-1 (or the pseudogene TRBV3-2); TRBD1 agrees at 9 bases. V lost 0 bases, J lost 1 base, and 3 bases stayed unmatched. CDR1 is LGHDT, CDR2 YNNKEL, per germline (reference sequence). The CDR3 length is 16 residues. The CDR3 spells CASSQDSGQGNTEAFF. The CDR3 DNA reads as TGTGCCAGCAGCCAAGATTCGGGACAGGGGAACACTGAAGCTTTCTTT.

This chain uses TRBV30 with TRBJ1-2; 12 nucleotides line up with TRBD1. The V gene end was trimmed by 1 base and the J gene end by 4 bases; junction bases not matched to a gene: 4. This CDR3 region has 15 residues. Germline CDR1 is GTSNPN and CDR2 is SVGIG (reference sequence). The CDR3 reads CAWSEGTGGGYGYTF. As DNA, the CDR3 is TGTGCCTGGAGTGAAGGGACAGGGGGCGGCTATGGCTACACCTTC.

The rearrangement uses TRBV3-1 (or the pseudogene TRBV3-2) and TRBJ2-5, with 9 positions matching TRBD2. The V gene's germline CDR1 is LGHDT and CDR2 YNNKEL (reference sequence). CDR3 length: 14 residues. V shed 4 bases and J 5 bases; nucleotides not matched to a gene: 5. Written as DNA, the CDR3 is TGTGCCAGCAGCCCGCGGACTAGCGTCGAGACCCAGTACTTC. As protein: CASSPRTSVETQYF.

The V call is TRBV15, the J call TRBJ2-5, with a possible D match to TRBD2 (6 bases). Per the germline V gene, CDR1 is LNHNV and CDR2 is YYDKDF (reference sequence). The CDR3 is 16 residues long. V was pared by 4 bases and J by 2 bases, with 17 bases between. CDR3 in amino acids: CATSTNAGPGQETQYF. CDR3 nucleotide sequence: TGTGCCACCAGCACGAATGCGGGGCCCGGTCAAGAGACCCAGTACTTC.

The chain combines TRBV3-1 (or the pseudogene TRBV3-2) with TRBJ1-6; D possibly corresponds to TRBD1 (6 bases). Germline CDR1 and CDR2: LGHDT and YNNKEL (reference sequence). Trimming stripped 4 bases from V and 3 bases from J, with 13 bases between. CDR3 length: 16 amino acids. CDR3 in DNA: TGTGCCAGCAGCCCTTCGGACAGACTCTATAATTCACCCCTCCACTTT. This codes for CASSPSDRLYNSPLHF.

The genes are TRBV29-1 and TRBJ2-7, with TRBD1 identical over 7 bases. The CDR3 is made up of 14 amino acids. With V trimmed by 4 bases and J by 4 bases, 10 bases remained unmatched. Germline V lookup: CDR1 SQVTM, CDR2 ANQGSEA. CDR3 nucleotides: TGCAGCGTTGCAGGTTTGGGGACAGAGTACGAGCAGTACTTC. Encoded protein: CSVAGLGTEYEQYF.

As DNA, the CDR3 is TGTGCCAGCAGCTTAGGGGGGACTAGAATTTCCTACGAGCAGTACGTC. It is translated as CASSLGGTRISYEQYV. The V call is TRBV11-2, the J call TRBJ2-7; 8 bases map to TRBD2. The ends lost 1 base at V and 1 base at J; junction bases unmatched: 6. This CDR3 has 16 residues. Per germline, CDR1 SGHAT and CDR2 FQNNGV.

The rearrangement uses TRBV7-2 and TRBJ1-6; 8 bases map to TRBD1. The CDR3 length is 16 residues. Germline CDR1 SGHTA, CDR2 FQGNSA. Germline trimming cut 3 bases from V and 10 bases from J; bases unmatched to any gene: 11. In DNA form, the CDR3 reads TGTGCCAGCAGCTTTCTACAGGGGGGTGCGGGGTCACCCCTCCACTTT. This translates into CASSFLQGGAGSPLHF.

The V call is TRBV25-1, the J call TRBJ2-7; 8 bases are a match to TRBD1. The CDR3 is 16 residues long. V trimming: 4 bases; J trimming: 4 bases; junction bases outside the gene matches: 12. CDR1 MGHDK and CDR2 SYGVNS come from the germline V gene. CDR3 in DNA: TGTGCCAGCAGTGGGGACAGGCTCGCCGGGAGATACGAGCAGTACTTC. It encodes CASSGDRLAGRYEQYF.

The chain couples TRBV6-5 to TRBJ1-2; D ambiguous. This CDR3 spans 15 amino acids. Germline assignment: CDR1 MNHEY and CDR2 SVGAGI. Trimming removed 5 bases from V and 4 bases from J, with 17 bases in between. The CDR3 coding sequence is TGTGCCAGCAGTCTTGCGCTCTCTACCGGCTATGGCTACACCTTC. It codes for CASSLALSTGYGYTF.

This clone was seen only once. V usage is TRBV7-4 and J usage is TRBJ1-2; D is unresolved. Trimming shortened V by 3 bases and J by 8 bases, and 16 bases separated the two germline ends. Germline values: CDR1 SGHVT, CDR2 SQSDAQ. This CDR3 spans 14 amino acids. CDR3 sequence reads: CASSFRVASRGYTF. In DNA form, the CDR3 reads TGTGCCAGCAGCTTCCGGGTCGCATCCCGCGGCTACACCTTC.

The chain links TRBV27 to TRBJ2-7; 7 positions match TRBD1. Germline V gene lookup returns CDR1 MNHEY and CDR2 SMNVEV (reference sequence). The CDR3 runs to 14 residues. V was pared by 6 bases and J by 2 bases, with 7 bases of the junction left unmatched. The CDR3 here is CASSRSQGTYEQYV. The DNA for the CDR3 is TGTGCCAGCAGCAGGTCACAGGGGACCTACGAGCAGTACGTC.

V gene TRBV19 combines with J gene TRBJ1-1; weak D call: TRBD1 (5 bases). Germline V lookup: CDR1 LNHDA, CDR2 SQIVND (reference sequence). V lost 3 bases and J 4 bases, leaving 15 bases between the germline ends. This CDR3 region has 15 residues. CDR3 nucleotide sequence: TGTGCCAGTAGTATCTTCATCACAGGCCCCACTGAAGCTTTCTTT. It codes for CASSIFITGPTEAFF.

The J gene is TRBJ1-3, the V gene TRBV5-1, with no clear D. CDR1 is SGHRS, CDR2 YFSETQ, per germline. Between the trimmed V and J ends, which lost 0 bases and 0 bases, there was a span of 7 bases. CDR3 length: 15 amino acids. Here the CDR3 DNA reads TGCGCCAGCAGCTTGGCCTCGGTCTCTGGAAACACCATATATTTT. Residues: CASSLASVSGNTIYF. Drawing the rest from reference TRBV5-1 and TRBJ1-3, the complete variable domain is KAGVTQTPRYLIKTRGQQVTLSCSPISGHRSVSWYQQTPGQGLQFLFEYFSETQRNKGNFPGRFSGRQFSNSRSEMNVSTLELGDSALYLCASSLASVSGNTIYFGEGSWLTVV.

V usage is TRBV27 and J usage is TRBJ2-2; weak D call: TRBD2 (6 bases). Germline CDR1 reads MNHEY; CDR2 reads SMNVEV (reference sequence). The V end was cut by 3 bases, the J end by 7 bases, with 15 bases between. This CDR3 is built from 15 residues. Here the CDR3 DNA reads TGTGCCAGCAGTTTGTGGCAGGGAGGTTACGGGGAGCTGTTTTTT. It yields the protein CASSLWQGGYGELFF.

The chain uses TRBV6-4 and TRBJ2-7, with a possible D match to TRBD1 (5 bases). The ends were cut back, 5 bases at V and 4 bases at J, with 21 bases in the middle. CDR1 is MRHNA and CDR2 is SNTAGT in the germline V gene. This CDR3 region has 16 residues. The CDR3 sequence is CASSFPLPDRLYEQYV. For the CDR3, the DNA is TGTGCCAGCAGTTTTCCCCTTCCCGACAGACTTTACGAGCAGTACGTC.